The 14 T cell receptor beta chains reported below all come from one sample, sequenced in a study of blood T cell repertoires in COVID-19. TCRdb keeps only in-frame clones here, not all; method: immunoSEQ multiplex PCR. Of 250,000 to 300,000 clones listed, just under 90% are singletons. The sequenced material came from PBMCs or T cells enriched from blood (not recorded which). Receptor source: a woman between 45 and 60 years old who had been exposed to COVID-19.

The rearrangement links TRBV27 to TRBJ1-5; 9 bases line up with TRBD1. The V segment lost 5 bases and the J segment 3 bases; nucleotides outside the gene matches: 2. Germline CDR1 reads MNHEY; CDR2 reads SMNVEV (reference sequence). The CDR3 consists of 14 residues. The CDR3, as DNA: TGTGCCAGCAGTGAACAGGGGGCCAATCAGCCCCAGCATTTT. As protein: CASSEQGANQPQHF.

CDR3 residues: CASSSTGTVNYGYTF. In DNA form, the CDR3 reads TGTGCCAGCAGTTCAACCGGGACAGTTAACTATGGCTACACCTTC. The genes are TRBV27 and TRBJ1-2; the match to TRBD1 covers 7 bases. CDR3 length equals 15 residues. The V and J ends lost 4 bases and 1 base, in that order; junction bases with no gene match: 6. CDR1 is MNHEY and CDR2 is SMNVEV in the germline V gene (reference sequence).

The chain uses TRBV6-5 and TRBJ2-1, with D hard to call. Germline CDR1 is MNHEY and CDR2 is SVGAGI. The CDR3 spans 12 residues. V shed 6 bases and J shed 8 bases, with 11 bases lying between them. The CDR3: CASRTLADEQFF. The DNA for the CDR3 is TGTGCCAGCAGAACTCTTGCGGATGAGCAGTTCTTC.

The CDR3 loop reads CASSLRGFEKKLFF. For the CDR3, the DNA is TGTGCCAGCAGCCTTAGAGGCTTTGAGAAAAAACTGTTTTTT. This chain connects TRBV5-8 to TRBJ1-4; D gene unclear. Germline CDR1 is SGHTS and CDR2 is YDEGEE. The ends were cut back, 4 bases at V and 9 bases at J, with 16 bases in the middle. This CDR3 region has 14 residues.

The chain uses TRBV10-3 and TRBJ2-7; 11 bases align to TRBD1. In germline, CDR1 is ENHRY, CDR2 SYGVKD. V lost 6 bases, J lost 4 bases, and 5 bases stayed unmatched. The CDR3 is 14 amino acids. The CDR3 sequence is CAISPGTGGYEQYF. CDR3 coding DNA: TGTGCCATCAGCCCCGGGACAGGGGGTTACGAGCAGTACTTC.

The V call is TRBV5-1, the J call TRBJ2-2, with no clear D. This CDR3 contains 15 residues. V gave up 0 bases and J gave up 2 bases, with 8 bases separating them. Per the germline V gene, CDR1 is SGHRS and CDR2 is YFSETQ. The CDR3 coding sequence is TGCGCCAGCAGCTTGGGCTTGACTAACACCGGGGAGCTGTTTTTT. Translated, it gives CASSLGLTNTGELFF. The full variable domain, completed using reference TRBV5-1 and TRBJ2-2, is KAGVTQTPRYLIKTRGQQVTLSCSPISGHRSVSWYQQTPGQGLQFLFEYFSETQRNKGNFPGRFSGRQFSNSRSEMNVSTLELGDSALYLCASSLGLTNTGELFFGEGSRLTVL.

The CDR3 bases are TGCGCCAGCAGCTCGACAGCAGTATGGAATGGCTACACCTTC. Its translation: CASSSTAVWNGYTF. The chain links TRBV5-1 to TRBJ1-2; a possible D gene is TRBD1 (5 bases). Germline values: CDR1 SGHRS, CDR2 YFSETQ. Trimming took off 3 bases at V and 6 bases at J, with 15 bases between the two ends. The CDR3 covers 14 residues.

The rearrangement links TRBV10-3 to TRBJ1-2, with TRBD1 matching over 7 bases. Germline V lookup: CDR1 ENHRY, CDR2 SYGVKD. The length of the CDR3 is 13 residues. With 7 bases clipped from V and 4 bases from J, the junction kept 6 bases outside the gene matches. The CDR3 DNA follows: TGTGCCATCAACGCCAGGGGGAGCTATGGCTACACCTTC. It specifies CAINARGSYGYTF.

CDR3 DNA: TGTGCCAGCAGTGGGAGGGCTGAAGCTTTCTTT. Translated: CASSGRAEAFF. V gene TRBV2 combines with J gene TRBJ1-1; D is undetermined. V was clipped by 4 bases and J by 6 bases, with 6 bases between them. There are 11 residues in the CDR3. Germline V gene lookup returns CDR1 SNHLY and CDR2 FYNNEI.

V gene TRBV5-6 combines with J gene TRBJ2-7; no definite D call. Germline CDR1 and CDR2: SGHDT and YYEEEE. V lost 5 bases and J 0 bases, leaving 15 bases between the germline ends. The CDR3 runs to 15 residues. CDR3 nucleotides: TGTGCCAGCAGTTCGAGATTCCTTAACTCCTACGAGCAGTACTTC. Translation: CASSSRFLNSYEQYF.

This clone was picked up one time. The chain uses TRBV14 and TRBJ2-2; possible D gene TRBD2, 6 bases. Germline CDR1 SGHDN, CDR2 FVKESK. The length of the CDR3 is 19 residues. V dropped 0 bases and J dropped 0 bases, with 17 bases sitting between them. CDR3 protein: CASSQDRAGYLANTGELFF. The CDR3, as DNA: TGTGCCAGCAGCCAAGATCGGGCGGGGTACCTCGCGAACACCGGGGAGCTGTTTTTT.

The chain combines TRBV15 with TRBJ2-1, with TRBD2 matching over 7 bases. V lost 0 bases to trimming and J lost 6 bases; unmatched junction nucleotides: 5. Germline-derived CDR1 and CDR2 are LNHNV and YYDKDF (reference sequence). The CDR3 consists of 15 residues. The CDR3 bases are TGTGCCACCAGCAGAGAGGGGGGGGTAGGCAATGAGCAGTTCTTC. As protein: CATSREGGVGNEQFF.

This CDR3 reads CASSIVVFTDTQYF. The CDR3 DNA sequence: TGTGCCAGTAGTATAGTTGTATTCACAGATACGCAGTATTTT. The genes are TRBV19 and TRBJ2-3; D uncertain. The germline V gene has CDR1 LNHDA and CDR2 SQIVND (reference sequence). The CDR3 length is 14 residues. The V and J ends lost 1 base and 2 bases respectively, with 7 bases between them.

The J gene is TRBJ2-5, the V gene TRBV4-1; TRBD1 aligns across 9 bases. The V gene's germline CDR1 is MGHRA and CDR2 YSYEKL. CDR3 length: 15 residues. J was trimmed by 5 bases and V by 5 bases; bases with no gene match: 9. CDR3 protein: CASSSGTGPWETQYF. CDR3 DNA sequence: TGCGCCAGCAGCTCCGGGACAGGGCCCTGGGAGACCCAGTACTTC.